This TCR beta chain stems from a study of CD8 T cells in ankylosing spondylitis. Study results and caveats: For ankylosing spondylitis blood, a TCR beta motif of several highly homologous variants appeared characteristic. Prior work had noted some motif variants in reactive arthritis blood and synovial fluid. In ankylosing spondylitis patients, matched synovial fluid reportedly showed significant enrichment of disease-linked clones.

MiXCR, run by TCRdb on the 5' RACE reads, gives a single entry per CDR3 protein. Found here are some 120,000 distinct CDR3 sequences, roughly 13% of them singletons; the top ten hold 2.5% to 3%. Ten or more counts support this clonotype. Antigen: not known. The ends were cut back, 6 bases at V and 6 bases at J, with 15 bases in the middle. The CDR3 extends over 13 amino acids. The V gene's germline CDR1 is MGHDK and CDR2 SYGVNS. This receptor was obtained from a female donor with ankylosing spondylitis or in good health (not recorded which). The chain couples TRBV25-1 to TRBJ2-7; D is unclear. The specimen sequenced was blood, either unsorted or a sorted T cell fraction (not recorded which). The CDR3 DNA reads as TGTGCCAGCAGCGGCCGAGTGGAGTCCGAGCAGTACTTC. Protein product: CASSGRVESEQYF.